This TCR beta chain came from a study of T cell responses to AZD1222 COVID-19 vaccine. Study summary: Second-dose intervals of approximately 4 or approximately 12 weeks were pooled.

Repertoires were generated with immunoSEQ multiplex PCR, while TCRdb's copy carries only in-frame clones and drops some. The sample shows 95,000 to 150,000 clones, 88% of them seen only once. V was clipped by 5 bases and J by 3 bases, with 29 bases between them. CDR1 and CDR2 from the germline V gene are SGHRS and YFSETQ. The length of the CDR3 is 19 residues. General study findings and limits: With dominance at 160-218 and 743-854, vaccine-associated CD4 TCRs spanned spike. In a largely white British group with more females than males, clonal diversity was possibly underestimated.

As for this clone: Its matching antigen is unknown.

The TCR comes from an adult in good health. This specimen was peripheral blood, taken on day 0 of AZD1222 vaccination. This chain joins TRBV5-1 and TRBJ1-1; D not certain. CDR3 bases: TGCGCCAGCAGTCATGCGGCTGGGGTCGAATTGTTCAGCCACACTGAAGCTTTCTTT. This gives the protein CASSHAAGVELFSHTEAFF.